The rows below give T cell receptor beta chains drawn from one sample of a study of radiotherapy plus CTLA-4 blockade in lung cancer. Measured with immunoSEQ multiplex PCR; TCRdb has only the in-frame clones, and not every one. The table lists roughly 24,000 clones, 75% to 85% of them singletons. The sample here was peripheral blood, taken from a patient treated with radiotherapy plus ipilimumab. Receptors were obtained from a human donor with non-small cell lung cancer that progressed on radiotherapy plus ipilimumab. CDR3s include the opening cysteine and the closing phenylalanine or tryptophan. The D gene is left open where the match is weak. Not all rows give a size; the values are once, few, many and, for expanded clones, a class.

V gene	clone size	J gene	D gene	CDR3 protein	CDR3 DNA
TRBV6-6	.	TRBJ1-1	TRBD1	CASSYTGQLNTEAFF	TGTGCCAGCAGTTACACGGGACAGTTGAACACTGAAGCTTTCTTT
TRBV4-3	.	TRBJ2-1	.	CASSQDWGEQFF	TGCGCCAGCAGCCAAGATTGGGGTGAGCAGTTCTTC
TRBV2	.	TRBJ1-2	.	CASSLSGSAYGYTF	TGTGCCAGCAGTCTATCGGGGAGCGCCTATGGCTACACCTTC
TRBV6-1	.	TRBJ1-1	.	CASSEAGLYGTEAFF	TGTGCCAGCAGTGAAGCTGGTCTTTATGGGACTGAAGCTTTCTTT
TRBV5-1	once	TRBJ2-1	TRBD2	CASSPASGYYNEQFF	TGCGCCAGCAGTCCCGCTAGCGGCTACTACAATGAGCAGTTCTTC
TRBV5-6	few	TRBJ2-1	.	CASSPLGVGYNEQFF	TGTGCCAGCAGCCCCCTCGGGGTGGGATACAATGAGCAGTTCTTC
TRBV2	.	TRBJ2-6	.	CASSDSRTSVLTF	TGTGCCAGCAGTGACTCCAGGACCTCCGTCCTGACTTTC
TRBV11-2	.	TRBJ2-3	TRBD1	CASRLRGPLGTDTQYF	TGTGCCAGCAGGCTCAGGGGGCCGCTGGGCACAGATACGCAGTATTTT
TRBV10-3	few	TRBJ1-1	.	CAIQSGVDTEAFF	TGTGCCATCCAGAGTGGAGTCGATACTGAAGCTTTCTTT
TRBV16	few	TRBJ1-2	.	CASSQSQDSAGGYTF	TGTGCCAGCAGCCAATCGCAGGATTCGGCGGGTGGCTACACCTTC
TRBV5-1	.	TRBJ1-1	TRBD1	CASSLTGTGVPDTEAFF	TGCGCCAGCAGCTTGACCGGGACAGGGGTCCCGGACACTGAAGCTTTCTTT
TRBV19	.	TRBJ2-1	TRBD1	CASSRGQGALYNEQFF	TGTGCCAGTAGTAGAGGACAGGGGGCCCTCTACAATGAGCAGTTCTTC
TRBV20-1	.	TRBJ1-1	.	CSARSGVEAFF	TGCAGTGCTAGGTCGGGGGTTGAAGCTTTCTTT
TRBV11-2	.	TRBJ2-7	.	CASSRNWDSSTYEQYF	TGTGCCAGCAGCCGCAATTGGGACTCGTCGACCTACGAGCAGTACTTC
TRBV5-1	.	TRBJ2-2	TRBD1	CASSLVPRTGFNTGELFF	TGCGCCAGCAGCTTGGTTCCTCGGACAGGCTTCAACACCGGGGAGCTGTTTTTT
TRBV15	.	TRBJ2-7	TRBD2	CATSPWTSFVSEQYF	TGTGCCACCAGCCCATGGACTAGTTTTGTGAGCGAGCAGTACTTC
TRBV6-5	few	TRBJ2-2	.	CASSYDGGNTGELFF	TGTGCCAGCAGTTACGATGGAGGGAACACCGGGGAGCTGTTTTTT
TRBV4-2	.	TRBJ2-3	.	CASSQVQVRGTINTDTQYF	TGTGCCAGCAGCCAAGTTCAGGTGCGGGGAACTATTAACACAGATACGCAGTATTTT
TRBV25-1	.	TRBJ1-1	TRBD1	CASSTQGAPEAFF	TGTGCCAGCAGTACACAGGGGGCGCCTGAGGCTTTCTTT
TRBV6-1	.	TRBJ1-5	TRBD1	CASSEWTGGGYQPQHF	TGTGCCAGCAGTGAATGGACAGGTGGGGGTTATCAGCCCCAGCATTTT
TRBV5-1	.	TRBJ1-1	TRBD1	CASSLAGTGAGNTEAFF	TGCGCCAGCAGCTTGGCTGGGACAGGGGCGGGAAACACTGAAGCTTTCTTT
TRBV27	.	TRBJ1-4	.	CASSFGEKLFF	TGTGCCAGCAGTTTCGGTGAAAAACTGTTTTTT
TRBV27	.	TRBJ2-1	TRBD2	CASSFLAGQGIGEQFF	TGTGCCAGCAGTTTTTTAGCGGGGCAAGGAATTGGTGAGCAGTTCTTC
TRBV2	.	TRBJ1-6	.	CASSEGNSPLHF	TGTGCCAGCAGTGAAGGCAATTCACCCCTCCACTTT
TRBV30	.	TRBJ2-3	TRBD1	CAWTTGISTDTQYF	TGTGCCTGGACGACAGGGATTAGCACAGATACGCAGTATTTT
TRBV7-9	.	TRBJ2-7	.	CASSFETLNHEQYF	TGTGCCAGCAGCTTCGAGACACTCAATCACGAGCAGTACTTC
TRBV7-9	.	TRBJ1-5	.	CASTTLEGDQPQHF	TGTGCCAGCACCACCCTCGAGGGGGATCAGCCCCAGCATTTT
TRBV7-2	few	TRBJ2-7	.	CASSLAMGIYEQYF	TGTGCCAGCAGCTTAGCGATGGGGATCTACGAGCAGTACTTC
TRBV27	few	TRBJ2-2	.	CASTPGTGELFF	TGTGCCAGCACCCCAGGTACCGGGGAGCTGTTTTTT
TRBV6-1	.	TRBJ2-1	TRBD1	CASRATGGNEQFF	TGTGCCAGCAGGGCGACAGGGGGCAATGAGCAGTTCTTC
TRBV4-1	once	TRBJ2-7	TRBD1	CASSPTGTLLSYEQYF	TGCGCCAGCAGCCCGACAGGGACCCTCCTCTCCTACGAGCAGTACTTC
TRBV9	.	TRBJ2-2	TRBD2	CASSVGVAGVTGELFF	TGTGCCAGCAGCGTAGGGGTAGCGGGGGTCACCGGGGAGCTGTTTTTT
TRBV29-1	.	TRBJ1-2	.	CSVASRVNYGYTF	TGCAGCGTTGCCTCGAGGGTTAACTATGGCTACACCTTC
TRBV13	.	TRBJ2-5	TRBD2	CASSLSSGGGETQYF	TGTGCCAGCAGCTTAAGTAGCGGGGGCGGAGAGACCCAGTACTTC
TRBV4-1	.	TRBJ1-1	TRBD1	CASSQWTGPTEAFF	TGCGCCAGCAGCCAATGGACAGGACCCACTGAAGCTTTCTTT
TRBV5-6	.	TRBJ2-3	TRBD2	CASSLVGLAGADTQYF	TGTGCCAGCAGCTTGGTGGGACTAGCGGGAGCAGATACGCAGTATTTT
TRBV28	.	TRBJ2-5	.	CASTSRVQLETQYF	TGTGCCAGCACCTCCCGGGTACAATTGGAGACCCAGTACTTC
TRBV5-8	.	TRBJ1-1	TRBD1	CASSLGQGGGTEAFF	TGTGCCAGCAGCTTGGGACAGGGGGGAGGGACTGAAGCTTTCTTT
TRBV5-4	.	TRBJ1-2	.	CASSLEQRYYGYTF	TGTGCCAGCAGCTTGGAACAGAGATACTATGGCTACACCTTC
TRBV27	once	TRBJ1-4	TRBD1	CASSLFTEGQLFF	TGTGCCAGCAGTTTATTTACAGAGGGACAGCTGTTTTTT
TRBV10-2	.	TRBJ2-1	TRBD2	CASRGDRGGGRYNEQFF	TGCGCCAGCAGAGGAGACCGTGGGGGAGGGCGGTACAATGAGCAGTTCTTC
TRBV7-2	few	TRBJ2-7	.	CASSALAGISYEQYF	TGTGCCAGCAGCGCGTTGGCGGGCATCTCCTACGAGCAGTACTTC
TRBV27	.	TRBJ2-5	TRBD2	CASSRERGAGNQETQYF	TGTGCCAGCAGTCGCGAGCGGGGAGCGGGAAACCAAGAGACCCAGTACTTC
TRBV28	few	TRBJ1-4	.	CASDGLGKLFF	TGTGCCAGCGACGGATTAGGAAAACTGTTTTTT
TRBV2	.	TRBJ1-6	TRBD1	CASTRGQGNSPLHF	TGTGCCAGCACCCGGGGACAGGGAAATTCACCCCTCCACTTT
TRBV28	.	TRBJ1-1	.	CASSMNTEAFF	TGTGCCAGCAGTATGAACACTGAAGCTTTCTTT